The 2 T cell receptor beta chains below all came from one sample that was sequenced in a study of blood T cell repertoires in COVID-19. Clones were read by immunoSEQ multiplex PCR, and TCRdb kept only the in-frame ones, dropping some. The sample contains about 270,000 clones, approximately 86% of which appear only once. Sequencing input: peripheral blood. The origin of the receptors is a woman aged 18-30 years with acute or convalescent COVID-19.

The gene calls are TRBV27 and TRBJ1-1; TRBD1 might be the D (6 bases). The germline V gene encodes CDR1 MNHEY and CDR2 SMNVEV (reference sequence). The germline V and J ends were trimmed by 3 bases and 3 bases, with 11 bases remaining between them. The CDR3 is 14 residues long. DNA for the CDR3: TGTGCCAGCAGTTTTTTCGGGGGGCACACTGAAGCTTTCTTT. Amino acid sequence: CASSFFGGHTEAFF.

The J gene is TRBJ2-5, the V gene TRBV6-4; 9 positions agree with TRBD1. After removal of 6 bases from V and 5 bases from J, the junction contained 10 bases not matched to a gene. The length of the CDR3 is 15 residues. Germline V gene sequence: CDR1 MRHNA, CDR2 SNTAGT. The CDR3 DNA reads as TGTGCCAGCAGCCTCCGGGACAGGGCGGCGGAGACCCAGTACTTC. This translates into CASSLRDRAAETQYF.